A selection of T cell receptor beta chains follows, all from one sample in a study of blood T cell repertoires in COVID-19. Data came from immunoSEQ multiplex PCR; TCRdb stores just in-frame clones and leaves some out. The table shows some 170,000 clones, with approximately 84% occurring only once. The sequencing sample was made of peripheral blood. Receptors were obtained from a man in his forties with acute or convalescent COVID-19. Each CDR3 is given with its conserved first and last residue. Each record gives: J gene, CDR3 length, V gene, CDR3 protein.

j_call: TRBJ2-3
cdr3_length: 14
v_call: TRBV5-6
cdr3_aa: CASSSGRLTDTQYF

j_call: TRBJ2-7
cdr3_length: 15
v_call: TRBV5-1
cdr3_aa: CASSKGQEIGDEQYF

j_call: TRBJ2-7
cdr3_length: 16
v_call: TRBV2
cdr3_aa: CASSVGPGQVTYEQYF

j_call: TRBJ2-1
cdr3_length: 15
v_call: TRBV6-6
cdr3_aa: CASSYGSSSYNEQFF

j_call: TRBJ2-5
cdr3_length: 14
v_call: TRBV5-4
cdr3_aa: CASSPVRGLETQYF

j_call: TRBJ2-3
cdr3_length: 13
v_call: TRBV29-1
cdr3_aa: CSVTAGGRDTQYF

j_call: TRBJ1-2
cdr3_length: 15
v_call: TRBV19
cdr3_aa: CASSPRLPTNYGYTF

j_call: TRBJ2-6
cdr3_length: 16
v_call: TRBV5-1
cdr3_aa: CASSLAVFSGANVLTF

j_call: TRBJ1-1
cdr3_length: 14
v_call: TRBV6-5
cdr3_aa: CASSYSPGATEAFF

j_call: TRBJ2-2
cdr3_length: 13
v_call: TRBV7-3
cdr3_aa: CASSLRRPGELFF

j_call: TRBJ1-1
cdr3_length: 14
v_call: TRBV5-1
cdr3_aa: CASSLDLEDTEAFF

j_call: TRBJ1-2
cdr3_length: 16
v_call: TRBV10-3
cdr3_aa: CAITSREQGAYYGYTF

j_call: TRBJ1-1
cdr3_length: 13
v_call: TRBV12-3/TRBV12-4
cdr3_aa: CASSPTVPTEAFF

j_call: TRBJ2-1
cdr3_length: 15
v_call: TRBV5-4
cdr3_aa: CASSLGVARDNEQFF

j_call: TRBJ2-4
cdr3_length: 13
v_call: TRBV19
cdr3_aa: CASSRYRGIVGNF

j_call: TRBJ1-3
cdr3_length: 15
v_call: TRBV19
cdr3_aa: CASSSGQLARDTIYF